This T cell receptor (beta chain) was identified during a study of T-cell reconstitution after alpha-beta-depleted transplantation in children. Trimming took 3 bases from V and 8 from J; bases not matched to a gene: 6. Germline loops: CDR1 SNHLY, CDR2 FYNNEI. The CDR3 has 13 residues. Construction of the TCRbeta library involved unique molecular identifiers. TCRdb fed the PCR reads into MiXCR, producing one record per CDR3 protein. The sample lists about 250,000 distinct CDR3 sequences, 20% to 30% seen once, with roughly 5% in the top ten. The specimen comprised PBMCs, mostly from graft donor cells, sampled 360 days after TCRalphabeta/CD19-depleted stem cell transplant. The chain employs TRBV2 and TRBJ2-5, with TRBD1 identical over 7 bases. This clonotype was sampled from a female patient aged 2 to 10 who had a stem cell transplant for congenital amegakaryocytic thrombocytopenia, so the T cells may come from the graft donor. The CDR3 reads CASSEGQTFTQYF. CDR3 nucleotides: TGTGCCAGCAGTGAGGGACAGACGTTTACCCAGTACTTC.